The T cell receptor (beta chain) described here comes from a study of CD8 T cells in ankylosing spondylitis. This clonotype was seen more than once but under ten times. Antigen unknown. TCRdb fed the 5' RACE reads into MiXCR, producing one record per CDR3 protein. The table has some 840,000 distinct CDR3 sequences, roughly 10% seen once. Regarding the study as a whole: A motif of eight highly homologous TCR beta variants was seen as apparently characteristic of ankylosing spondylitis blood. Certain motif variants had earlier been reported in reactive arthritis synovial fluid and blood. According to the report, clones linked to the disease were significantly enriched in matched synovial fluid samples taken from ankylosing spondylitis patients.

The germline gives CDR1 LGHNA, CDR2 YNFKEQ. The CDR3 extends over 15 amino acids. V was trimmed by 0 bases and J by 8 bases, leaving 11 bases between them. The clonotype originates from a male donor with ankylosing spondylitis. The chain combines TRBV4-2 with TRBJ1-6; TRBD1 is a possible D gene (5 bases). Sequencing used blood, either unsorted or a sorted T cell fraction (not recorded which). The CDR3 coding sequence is TGTGCCAGCAGCCAAGACTGGGACGGGGATTCACCCCTCCACTTT. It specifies CASSQDWDGDSPLHF.